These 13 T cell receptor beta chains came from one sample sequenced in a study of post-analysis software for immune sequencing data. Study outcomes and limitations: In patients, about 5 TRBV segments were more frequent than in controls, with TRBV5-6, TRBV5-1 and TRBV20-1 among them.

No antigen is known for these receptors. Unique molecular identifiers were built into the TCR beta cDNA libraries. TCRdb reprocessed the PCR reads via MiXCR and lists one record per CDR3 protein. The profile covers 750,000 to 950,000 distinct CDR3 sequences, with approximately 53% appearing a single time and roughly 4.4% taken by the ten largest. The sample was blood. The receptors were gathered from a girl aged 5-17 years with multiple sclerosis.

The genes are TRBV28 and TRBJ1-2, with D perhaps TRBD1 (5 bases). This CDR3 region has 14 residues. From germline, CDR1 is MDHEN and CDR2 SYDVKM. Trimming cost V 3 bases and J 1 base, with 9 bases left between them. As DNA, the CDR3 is TGTGCCAGCAGTTTGGGGACGTTTAACTATGGCTACACCTTC. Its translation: CASSLGTFNYGYTF.

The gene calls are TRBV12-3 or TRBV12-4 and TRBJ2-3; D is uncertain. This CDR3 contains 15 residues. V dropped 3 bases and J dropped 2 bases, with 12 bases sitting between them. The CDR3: CASSFYLGPTDTQYF. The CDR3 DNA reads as TGTGCCAGCAGTTTTTATCTGGGCCCCACAGATACGCAGTATTTT.

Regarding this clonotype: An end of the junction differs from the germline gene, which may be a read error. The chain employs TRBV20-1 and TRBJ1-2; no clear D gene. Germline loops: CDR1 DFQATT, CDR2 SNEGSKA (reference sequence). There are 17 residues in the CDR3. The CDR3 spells CSARVSSRAATNYGYTF. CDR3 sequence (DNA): TGCAGTGCTAGAGTCTCCAGCCGGGCGGCCACTAACTATGGTTACACCTTC.

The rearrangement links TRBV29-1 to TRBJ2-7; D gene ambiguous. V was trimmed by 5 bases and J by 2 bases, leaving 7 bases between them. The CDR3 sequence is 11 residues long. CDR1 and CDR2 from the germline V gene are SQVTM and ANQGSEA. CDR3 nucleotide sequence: TGCAGCGTTCGCAGAACCTACGAGCAGTACTTC. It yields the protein CSVRRTYEQYF.

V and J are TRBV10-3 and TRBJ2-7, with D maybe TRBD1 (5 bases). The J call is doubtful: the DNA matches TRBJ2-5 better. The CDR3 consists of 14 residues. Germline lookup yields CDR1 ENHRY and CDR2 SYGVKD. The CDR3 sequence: CAISEGQGRETQYF. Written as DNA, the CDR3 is TGTGCCATCAGTGAAGGTCAGGGTCGGGAGACCCAGTACTTC.

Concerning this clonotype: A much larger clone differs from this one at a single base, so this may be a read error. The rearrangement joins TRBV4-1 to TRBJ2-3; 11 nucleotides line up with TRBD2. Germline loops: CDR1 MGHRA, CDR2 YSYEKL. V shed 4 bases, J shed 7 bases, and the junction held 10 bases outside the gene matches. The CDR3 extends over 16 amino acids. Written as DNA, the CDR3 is TGCGCCAGCAGCCCCACCGGGGCTAGCGGGAGGAATACGCAGTATTTT. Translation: CASSPTGASGRNTQYF.

This chain's CDR3 is CAISESREWSYEQYF. The CDR3 DNA reads TGTGCCATCAGTGAGTCTCGGGAGTGGTCCTACGAGCAGTACTTC. The genes are TRBV10-3 and TRBJ2-7, with D maybe TRBD2 (6 bases). The CDR3 loop spans 15 amino acids. Germline V gene lookup returns CDR1 ENHRY and CDR2 SYGVKD. V was cut by 0 bases and J by 1 base, with 10 bases left in between.

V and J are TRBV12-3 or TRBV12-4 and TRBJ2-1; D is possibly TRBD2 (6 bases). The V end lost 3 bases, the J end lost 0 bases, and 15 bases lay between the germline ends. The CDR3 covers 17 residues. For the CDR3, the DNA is TGTGCCAGCAGTTTGAGGGACTCTAGGAGCTCCTACAATGAGCAGTTCTTC. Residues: CASSLRDSRSSYNEQFF.

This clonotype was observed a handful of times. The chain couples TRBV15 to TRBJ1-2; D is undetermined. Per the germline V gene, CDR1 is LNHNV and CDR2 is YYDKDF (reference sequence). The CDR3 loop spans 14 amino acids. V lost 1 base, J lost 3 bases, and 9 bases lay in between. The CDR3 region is CATSRANFHYGYTF. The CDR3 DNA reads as TGTGCCACCAGCAGAGCTAACTTTCACTATGGCTACACCTTC.

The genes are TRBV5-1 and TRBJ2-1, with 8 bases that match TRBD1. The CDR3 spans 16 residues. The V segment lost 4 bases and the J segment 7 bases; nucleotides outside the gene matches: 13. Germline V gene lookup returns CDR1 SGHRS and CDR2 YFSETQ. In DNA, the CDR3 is TGCGCCAGCAGCCCCCAGCAGGGGGCAATCTGGAATGAGCAGTTCTTC. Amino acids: CASSPQQGAIWNEQFF.

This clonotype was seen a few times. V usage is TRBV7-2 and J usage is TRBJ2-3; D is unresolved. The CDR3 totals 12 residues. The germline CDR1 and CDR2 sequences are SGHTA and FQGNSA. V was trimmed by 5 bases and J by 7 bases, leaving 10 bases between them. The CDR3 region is CASSPRLNTQYF. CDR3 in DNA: TGTGCCAGCAGCCCACGGCTGAATACGCAGTATTTT.

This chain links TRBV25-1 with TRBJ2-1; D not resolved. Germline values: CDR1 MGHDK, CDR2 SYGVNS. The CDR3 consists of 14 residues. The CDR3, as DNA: TGTCACCTTACTGGCCCAGCTATCTACAATGAGCAGTTCTTC. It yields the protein CHLTGPAIYNEQFF. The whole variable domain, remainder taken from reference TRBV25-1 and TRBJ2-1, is EADIYQTPRYLVIGTGKKITLECSQTMGHDKMYWYQQDPGMELHLIHYSYGVNSTEKGDLSSESTVSRIRTEHFPLTLESARPSHTSQYLCHLTGPAIYNEQFFGPGTRLTVL.

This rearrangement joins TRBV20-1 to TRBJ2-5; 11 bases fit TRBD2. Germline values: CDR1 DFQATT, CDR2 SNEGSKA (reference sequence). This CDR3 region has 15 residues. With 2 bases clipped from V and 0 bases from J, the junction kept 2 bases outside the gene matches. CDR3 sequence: CSARPLAGDQETQYF. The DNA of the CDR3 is TGCAGTGCTAGACCACTAGCGGGGGACCAAGAGACCCAGTACTTC.